These 10 T cell receptor beta chains came from one sample sequenced in a study of shared clonotypes between healthy human individuals. Assay: immunoSEQ multiplex PCR; the TCRdb copy retains only in-frame clones and omits some. The repertoire holds 2 million to 2.5 million clones, almost 96% seen once, with about 0.13% in the top ten. What was sequenced was naive CD4+ T cells sorted from blood. Documented subset: CD45RA+ positively selected. The receptors come from a man between 18 and 29 years old in good health.

As for this clone: Other DNA sequences in this sample translate to the same CDR3. The chain uses TRBV28 and TRBJ2-7; 11 bases agree with TRBD1. Germline trimming cut 6 bases from V and 0 bases from J; bases unmatched to any gene: 4. The CDR3 length is 15 residues. Germline CDR1 is MDHEN and CDR2 is SYDVKM. The DNA of the CDR3 is TGTGCCAGCAGGACTGGGACAGGGGGCTCCTACGAGCAGTACTTC. Protein sequence: CASRTGTGGSYEQYF. The full variable domain, in which reference TRBV28 and TRBJ2-7 provide the parts outside the CDR3, is DVKVTQSSRYLVKRTGEKVFLECVQDMDHENMFWYRQDPGLGLRLIYFSYDVKMKEKGDIPEGYSVSREKKERFSLILESASTNQTSMYLCASRTGTGGSYEQYFGPGTRLTVT.

This clone was seen only once. This chain links TRBV5-1 with TRBJ1-1, with D perhaps matching TRBD1 (6 bases). The V gene lost 4 bases and the J gene lost 3 bases, with 16 bases spanning the gap. This CDR3 region has 15 residues. The germline gives CDR1 SGHRS, CDR2 YFSETQ. The CDR3 nucleotides are TGCGCCAGCAGCCTAACAGGGAGCTGGGACACTGAAGCTTTCTTT. Translation gives CASSLTGSWDTEAFF.

V gene TRBV27 combines with J gene TRBJ2-1; maybe TRBD1 (6 bases). The CDR3 length is 15 residues. From germline, CDR1 is MNHEY and CDR2 SMNVEV (reference sequence). V was clipped by 9 bases and J by 6 bases, with 21 bases between them. The CDR3 loop is CASTRRPGTINEQFF. The CDR3 nucleotides read TGTGCCAGTACGCGGAGGCCAGGGACAATCAATGAGCAGTTCTTC.

The V gene is TRBV28, the J gene TRBJ2-2; D tentatively reads TRBD1 or TRBD2 (5 bases each). V was pared by 4 bases and J by 2 bases, with 11 bases between. The CDR3 is 15 residues long. Germline lookup yields CDR1 MDHEN and CDR2 SYDVKM. The CDR3 sequence is CASSSGALNTGELFF. The CDR3, as DNA: TGTGCCAGCAGTTCCGGGGCGTTAAACACCGGGGAGCTGTTTTTT.

CDR3 nucleotides: TGTGCCAGTAGTTCGACCGAAGAGACCCAGTACTTC. It yields the protein CASSSTEETQYF. The gene calls are TRBV19 and TRBJ2-5, with D hard to call. With 5 bases removed from V and 3 bases from J, the gap between germline ends came to 7 bases. Germline CDR1 LNHDA, CDR2 SQIVND (reference sequence). The CDR3 runs to 12 residues.

The chain has TRBV6-1 and TRBJ2-7; D call uncertain. The V end was cut by 6 bases, the J end by 3 bases, with 9 bases between. The germline gives CDR1 MNHNS, CDR2 SASEGT. This CDR3 is built from 12 residues. The CDR3 loop is CASSLLLYEQYF. The CDR3 region has the DNA TGTGCCAGCAGCCTACTTCTCTACGAGCAGTACTTC.

The chain carries TRBV30 and TRBJ2-2; D gene uncertain. CDR3 size: 13 residues. Germline CDR1 GTSNPN, CDR2 SVGIG (reference sequence). Trimming took off 1 base at V and 3 bases at J, with 6 bases between the two ends. The CDR3 is CAWSEGYTGELFF. CDR3 sequence (DNA): TGTGCCTGGAGTGAAGGGTACACCGGGGAGCTGTTTTTT.

This chain links TRBV6-6 with TRBJ1-2; 7 nucleotides agree with TRBD1. V shed 5 bases, J shed 2 bases, and the junction held 5 bases outside the gene matches. The CDR3 is 14 residues long. Per the germline V gene, CDR1 is MNHNY and CDR2 is SVGAGI (reference sequence). The CDR3, as DNA: TGTGCCAGCAGTAATTCGGGACAGAACTATGGCTACACCTTC. Its protein product is CASSNSGQNYGYTF.

This chain connects TRBV30 to TRBJ2-2; a weak D match, TRBD1 (6 bases). The V end lost 2 bases, the J end lost 6 bases, and 10 bases lay between the germline ends. Germline V gene sequence: CDR1 GTSNPN, CDR2 SVGIG (reference sequence). The CDR3 covers 13 residues. The CDR3 DNA follows: TGTGCCTGGAGTCCAGGGGCTGCCGGGGAGCTGTTTTTT. It encodes CAWSPGAAGELFF.

This chain uses TRBV7-2 with TRBJ1-1; TRBD1 matches 7 bases. V shed 5 bases and J 4 bases; nucleotides not matched to a gene: 10. The CDR3 covers 15 residues. Germline lookup yields CDR1 SGHTA and CDR2 FQGNSA. The CDR3 bases are TGTGCCAGCAGCCTAACACGACAGGGTGGCACTGAAGCTTTCTTT. Its translation is CASSLTRQGGTEAFF.